This TCR beta chain was recorded in a study of regulatory T cells in long-lasting Graves disease. In germline, CDR1 is SGHNT, CDR2 YYREEE (reference sequence). This CDR3 is built from 15 residues. V was clipped by 2 bases and J by 0 bases, with 11 bases between them. iRepertoire HTBI primers and Arm-PCR of CDR3 regions built TCR beta libraries. TCRdb recomputed calls from the multiplex PCR reads with MiXCR, one row per CDR3 protein. Of hundreds of thousands of distinct CDR3 sequences listed, around 16% are singletons. Time point here: newly diagnosed GD, antithyroid drugs for less than 3 months. Following extraction of RNA from PBMCs, that RNA was used to make the TCR library.

The sequencing used peripheral blood mononuclear cells (PBMCs), collected at new diagnosis, from a patient treated with antithyroid drugs. This sequence was found in a female donor with Graves disease. V and J are TRBV5-4 and TRBJ1-1, with D maybe TRBD1 (5 bases). Here the CDR3 DNA reads TGTGCCAGCAGCTTCCAGGGTTTGGTGAACACTGAAGCTTTCTTT. Encoded protein: CASSFQGLVNTEAFF.